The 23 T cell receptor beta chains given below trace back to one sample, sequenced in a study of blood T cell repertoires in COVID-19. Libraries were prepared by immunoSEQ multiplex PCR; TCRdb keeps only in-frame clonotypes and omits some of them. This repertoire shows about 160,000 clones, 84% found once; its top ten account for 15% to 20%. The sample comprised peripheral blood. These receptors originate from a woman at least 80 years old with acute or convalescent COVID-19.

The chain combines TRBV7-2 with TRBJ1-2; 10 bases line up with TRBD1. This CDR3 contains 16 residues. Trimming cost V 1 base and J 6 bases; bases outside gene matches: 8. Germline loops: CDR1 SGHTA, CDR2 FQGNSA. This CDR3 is CASSLVGGQGSNGYTF. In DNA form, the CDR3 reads TGTGCCAGCAGCTTAGTAGGGGGACAGGGGAGCAATGGCTACACCTTC.

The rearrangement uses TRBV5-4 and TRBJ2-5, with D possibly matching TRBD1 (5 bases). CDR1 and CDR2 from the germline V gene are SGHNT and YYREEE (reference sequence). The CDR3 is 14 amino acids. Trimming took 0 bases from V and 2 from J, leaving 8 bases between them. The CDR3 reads CASSLGQKQETQYF. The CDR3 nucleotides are TGTGCCAGCAGCTTGGGACAGAAACAAGAGACCCAGTACTTC. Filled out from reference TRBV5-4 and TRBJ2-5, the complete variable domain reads ETGVTQSPTHLIKTRGQQVTLRCSSQSGHNTVSWYQQALGQGPQFIFQYYREEENGRGNFPPRFSGLQFPNYSSELNVNALELDDSALYLCASSLGQKQETQYFGPGTRLLVL.

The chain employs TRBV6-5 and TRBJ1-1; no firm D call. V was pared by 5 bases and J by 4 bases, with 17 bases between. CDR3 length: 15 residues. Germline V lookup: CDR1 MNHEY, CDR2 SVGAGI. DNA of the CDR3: TGTGCCAGCAGTAACCAACTTAGCGGGTTCACTGAAGCTTTCTTT. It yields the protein CASSNQLSGFTEAFF.

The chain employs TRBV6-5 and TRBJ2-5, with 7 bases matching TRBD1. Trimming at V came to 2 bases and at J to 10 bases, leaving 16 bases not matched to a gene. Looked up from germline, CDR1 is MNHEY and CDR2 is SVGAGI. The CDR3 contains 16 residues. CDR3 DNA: TGTGCCAGCAGTTACGCACAAACCAGACAGGGAAGTGGCCAGTACTTC. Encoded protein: CASSYAQTRQGSGQYF.

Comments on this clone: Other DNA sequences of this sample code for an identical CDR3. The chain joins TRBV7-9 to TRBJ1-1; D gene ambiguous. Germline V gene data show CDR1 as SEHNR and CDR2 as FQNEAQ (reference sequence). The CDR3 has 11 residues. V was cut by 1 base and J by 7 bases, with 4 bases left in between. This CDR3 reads CASSLGLEAFF. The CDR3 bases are TGTGCCAGCAGCTTAGGGCTTGAAGCTTTCTTT. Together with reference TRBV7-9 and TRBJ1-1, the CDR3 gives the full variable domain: DTGVSQNPRHKITKRGQNVTFRCDPISEHNRLYWYRQTLGQGPEFLTYFQNEAQLEKSRLLSDRFSAERPKGSFSTLEIQRTEQGDSAMYLCASSLGLEAFFGQGTRLTVV.

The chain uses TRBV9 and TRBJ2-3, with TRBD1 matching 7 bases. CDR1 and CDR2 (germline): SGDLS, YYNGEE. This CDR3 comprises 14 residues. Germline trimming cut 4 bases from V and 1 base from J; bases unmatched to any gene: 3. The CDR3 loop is CASSSRGRTDTQYF. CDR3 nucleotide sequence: TGTGCCAGCAGCAGTAGGGGGCGCACAGATACGCAGTATTTT.

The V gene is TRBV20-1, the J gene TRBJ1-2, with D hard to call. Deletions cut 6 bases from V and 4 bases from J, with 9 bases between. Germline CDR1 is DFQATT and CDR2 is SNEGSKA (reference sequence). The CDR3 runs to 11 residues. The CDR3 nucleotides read TGCAGTGCCGTCTACGGCTATGGCTACACCTTC. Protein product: CSAVYGYGYTF.

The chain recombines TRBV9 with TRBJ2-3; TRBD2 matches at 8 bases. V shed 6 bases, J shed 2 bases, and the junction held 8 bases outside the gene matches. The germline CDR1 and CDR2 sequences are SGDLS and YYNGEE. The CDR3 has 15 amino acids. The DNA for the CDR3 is TGTGCCAGCACCATTAGCGGGACTAACACAGATACGCAGTATTTT. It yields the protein CASTISGTNTDTQYF.

The CDR3 spells CASSSQQGGYIGYTF. The CDR3 bases are TGTGCCAGCAGTTCACAACAGGGGGGTTATATCGGGTACACCTTC. The genes are TRBV27 and TRBJ1-2; TRBD1 matches at 8 bases. The germline V gene has CDR1 MNHEY and CDR2 SMNVEV (reference sequence). The CDR3 is 15 amino acids. V lost 4 bases to trimming and J lost 11 bases; unmatched junction nucleotides: 15.

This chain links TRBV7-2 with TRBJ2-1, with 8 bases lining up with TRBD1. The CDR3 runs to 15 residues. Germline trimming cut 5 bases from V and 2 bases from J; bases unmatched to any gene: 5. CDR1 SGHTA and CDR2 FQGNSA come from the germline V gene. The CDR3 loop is CASSPDRGAYNEQFF. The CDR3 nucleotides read TGTGCCAGCAGCCCCGACAGGGGAGCCTACAATGAGCAGTTCTTC.

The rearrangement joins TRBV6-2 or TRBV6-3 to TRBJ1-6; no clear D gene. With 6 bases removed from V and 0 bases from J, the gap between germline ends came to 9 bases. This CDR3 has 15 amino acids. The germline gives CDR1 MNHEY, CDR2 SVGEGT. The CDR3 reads CASSPTSSYNSPLHF. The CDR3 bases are TGTGCCAGCAGCCCCACGAGCTCCTATAATTCACCCCTCCACTTT.

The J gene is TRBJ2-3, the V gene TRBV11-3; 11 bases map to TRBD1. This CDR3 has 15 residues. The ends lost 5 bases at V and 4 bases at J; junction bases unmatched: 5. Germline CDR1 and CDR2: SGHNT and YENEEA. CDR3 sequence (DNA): TGTGCCAGCAGCGAGGACAGGGGGCATGCAGATACGCAGTATTTT. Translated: CASSEDRGHADTQYF. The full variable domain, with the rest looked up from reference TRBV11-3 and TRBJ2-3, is EAGVVQSPRYKIIEKKQPVAFWCNPISGHNTLYWYLQNLGQGPELLIRYENEEAVDDSQLPKDRFSAERLKGVDSTLKIQPAELGDSAVYLCASSEDRGHADTQYFGPGTRLTVL.

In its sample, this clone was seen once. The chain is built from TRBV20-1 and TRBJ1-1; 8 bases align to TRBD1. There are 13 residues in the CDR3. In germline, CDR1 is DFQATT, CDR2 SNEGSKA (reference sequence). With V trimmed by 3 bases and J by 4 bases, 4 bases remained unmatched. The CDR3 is CSASNTGGTEAFF. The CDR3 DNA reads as TGCAGTGCTAGTAACACAGGGGGCACTGAAGCTTTCTTT.

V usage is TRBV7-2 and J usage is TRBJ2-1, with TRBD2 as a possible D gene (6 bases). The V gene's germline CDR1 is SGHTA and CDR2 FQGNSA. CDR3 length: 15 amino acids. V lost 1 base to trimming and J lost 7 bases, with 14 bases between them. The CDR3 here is CASSLDGDFLNEQFF. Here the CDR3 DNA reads TGTGCCAGCAGCTTAGACGGGGACTTTCTGAATGAGCAGTTCTTC.

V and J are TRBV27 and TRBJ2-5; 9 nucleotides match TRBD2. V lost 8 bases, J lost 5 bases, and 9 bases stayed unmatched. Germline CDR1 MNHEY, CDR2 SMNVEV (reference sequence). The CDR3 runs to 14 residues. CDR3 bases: TGTGCCAGCGGGCGGGGGGGCCTAGTGGAGACCCAGTACTTC. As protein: CASGRGGLVETQYF.

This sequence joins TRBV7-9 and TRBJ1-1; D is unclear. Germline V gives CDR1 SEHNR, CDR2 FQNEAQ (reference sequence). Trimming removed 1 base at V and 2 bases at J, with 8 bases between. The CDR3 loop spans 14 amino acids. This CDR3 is CASSLGRENTEAFF. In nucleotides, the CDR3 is TGTGCCAGCAGCTTAGGACGGGAAAACACTGAAGCTTTCTTT.

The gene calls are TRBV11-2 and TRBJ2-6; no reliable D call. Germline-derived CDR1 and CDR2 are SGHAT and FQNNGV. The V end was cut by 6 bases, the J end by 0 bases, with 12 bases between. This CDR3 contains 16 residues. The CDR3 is CASSPGSSSGANVLTF. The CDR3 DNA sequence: TGTGCCAGCAGTCCAGGTAGTTCCTCTGGGGCCAACGTCCTGACTTTC.

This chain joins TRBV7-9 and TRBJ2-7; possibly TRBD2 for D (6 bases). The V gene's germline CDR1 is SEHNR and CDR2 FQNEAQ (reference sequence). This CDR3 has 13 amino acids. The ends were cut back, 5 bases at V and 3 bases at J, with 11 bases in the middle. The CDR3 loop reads CASSTRLDYEQYF. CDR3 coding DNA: TGTGCCAGCAGCACTCGACTAGACTACGAGCAGTACTTC.

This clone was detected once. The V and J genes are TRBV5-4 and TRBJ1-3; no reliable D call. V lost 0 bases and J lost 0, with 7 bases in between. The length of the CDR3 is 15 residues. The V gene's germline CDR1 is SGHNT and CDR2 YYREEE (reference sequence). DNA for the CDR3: TGTGCCAGCAGCTTGGATGAGTACTCTGGAAACACCATATATTTT. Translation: CASSLDEYSGNTIYF.

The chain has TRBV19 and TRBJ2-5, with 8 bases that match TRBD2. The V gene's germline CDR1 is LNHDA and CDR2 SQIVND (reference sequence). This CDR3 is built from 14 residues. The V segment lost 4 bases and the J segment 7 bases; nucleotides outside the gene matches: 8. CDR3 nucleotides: TGTGCCAGTAGTAGCGGGAGGTACGGGGGGACCCAGTACTTC. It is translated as CASSSGRYGGTQYF.

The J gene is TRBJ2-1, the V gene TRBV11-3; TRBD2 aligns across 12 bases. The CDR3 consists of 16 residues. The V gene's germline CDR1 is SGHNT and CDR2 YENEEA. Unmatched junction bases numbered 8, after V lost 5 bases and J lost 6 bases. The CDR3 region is CASSTATSGGPNEQFF. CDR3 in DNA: TGTGCCAGCAGCACTGCGACTAGCGGGGGACCCAATGAGCAGTTCTTC.

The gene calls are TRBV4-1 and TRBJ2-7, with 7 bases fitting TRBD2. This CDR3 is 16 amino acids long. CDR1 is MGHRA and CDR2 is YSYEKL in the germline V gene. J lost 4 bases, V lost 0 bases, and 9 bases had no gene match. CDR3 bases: TGCGCCAGCAGCCAAGATCGGGGGGAGGGAATATACGAGCAGTACTTC. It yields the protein CASSQDRGEGIYEQYF.

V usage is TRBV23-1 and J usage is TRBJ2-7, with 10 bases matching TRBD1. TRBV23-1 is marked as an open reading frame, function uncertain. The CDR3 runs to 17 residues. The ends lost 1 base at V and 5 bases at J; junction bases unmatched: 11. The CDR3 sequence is CASSQLIRGTGVNEQYF. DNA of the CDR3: TGCGCCAGCAGTCAATTAATCCGGGGGACAGGGGTCAACGAGCAGTACTTC.